The clone carrying this TCR beta chain showed up just a few times. No antigen is known for it. These data belong to a study of identical twins. Overall study results and limits: Invariant MAIT and iNKT cells are populations that could partly confound zero-insertion analyses. Models predicted less out-of-frame TCR alpha sharing in monozygotic twins than was found.

Template switching added a universal primer binding site, and final cDNA carried unique molecular identifiers. TCRdb re-called the 5' RACE reads through MiXCR, storing one row per CDR3 protein. The sample includes around 570,000 distinct CDR3 sequences, around 9.6% of them seen just once. The V end was cut by 4 bases, the J end by 6 bases, with 16 bases between. This CDR3 is 14 amino acids long. Germline CDR1 and CDR2: ENHRY and SYGVKD. These same records also appear under a second study, on yellow fever vaccine responses in identical twins. That work contributes: As reported, the vaccine T cell response of twins seemed partly convergent and partly personalized.

The sequenced material came from PBMCs. This TCR was recovered from a woman under 30 in good health. The gene calls are TRBV10-3 and TRBJ2-7; D is ambiguous. The CDR3 DNA sequence: TGTGCCATCAGTGTTTCTGGGGAAACATCCGAGCAGTACTTC. Protein sequence: CAISVSGETSEQYF.